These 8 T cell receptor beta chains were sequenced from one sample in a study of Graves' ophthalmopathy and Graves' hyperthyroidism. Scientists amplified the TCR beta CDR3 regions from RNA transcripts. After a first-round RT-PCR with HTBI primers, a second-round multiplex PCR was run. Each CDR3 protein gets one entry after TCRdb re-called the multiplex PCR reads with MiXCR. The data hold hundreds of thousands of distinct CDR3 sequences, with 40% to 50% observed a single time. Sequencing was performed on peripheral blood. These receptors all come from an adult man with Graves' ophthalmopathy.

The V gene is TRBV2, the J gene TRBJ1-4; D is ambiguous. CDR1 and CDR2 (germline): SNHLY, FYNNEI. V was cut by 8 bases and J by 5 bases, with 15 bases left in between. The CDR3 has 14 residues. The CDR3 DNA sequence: TGTGCCAGCGGTCCGCGGAAGTGGAATGAAAAACTGTTTTTT. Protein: CASGPRKWNEKLFF. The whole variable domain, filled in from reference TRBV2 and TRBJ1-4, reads EPEVTQTPSHQVTQMGQEVILRCVPISNHLYFYWYRQILGQKVEFLVSFYNNEISEKSEIFDDQFSVERPDGSNFTLKIRSTKLEDSAMYFCASGPRKWNEKLFFGSGTQLSVL.

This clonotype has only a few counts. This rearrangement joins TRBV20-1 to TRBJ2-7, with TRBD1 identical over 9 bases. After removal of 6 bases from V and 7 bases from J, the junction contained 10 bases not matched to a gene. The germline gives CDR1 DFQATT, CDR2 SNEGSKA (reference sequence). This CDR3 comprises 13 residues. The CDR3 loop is CSAPGGQGLEQYF. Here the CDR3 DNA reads TGCAGTGCCCCGGGTGGACAGGGGTTGGAGCAGTACTTC.

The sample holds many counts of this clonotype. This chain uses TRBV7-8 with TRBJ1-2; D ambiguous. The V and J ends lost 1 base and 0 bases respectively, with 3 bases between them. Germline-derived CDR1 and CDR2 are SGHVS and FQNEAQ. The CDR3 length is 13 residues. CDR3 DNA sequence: TGTGCCAGCAGCTTAGACCCTAACTATGGCTACACCTTC. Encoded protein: CASSLDPNYGYTF.

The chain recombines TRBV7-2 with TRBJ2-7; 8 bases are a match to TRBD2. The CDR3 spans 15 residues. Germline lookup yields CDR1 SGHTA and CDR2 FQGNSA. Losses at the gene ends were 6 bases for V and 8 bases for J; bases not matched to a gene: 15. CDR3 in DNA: TGTGCCAGCAGTTACTCCTCTGGACTAGCCCGACAGCAGTACTTC. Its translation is CASSYSSGLARQQYF.

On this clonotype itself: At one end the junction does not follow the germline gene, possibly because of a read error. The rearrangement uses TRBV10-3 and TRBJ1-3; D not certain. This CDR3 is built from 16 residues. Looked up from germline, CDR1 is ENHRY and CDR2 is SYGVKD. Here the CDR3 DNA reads TGTGCCAGCAGTTACTCGGACTCAAGCTCTGGAAACACCATATATTTT. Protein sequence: CASSYSDSSSGNTIYF.

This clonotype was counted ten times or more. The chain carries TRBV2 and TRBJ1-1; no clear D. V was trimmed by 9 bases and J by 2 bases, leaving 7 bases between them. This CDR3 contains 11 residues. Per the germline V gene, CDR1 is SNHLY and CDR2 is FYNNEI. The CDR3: CASRPNTEAFF. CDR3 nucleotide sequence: TGTGCCAGTCGGCCTAACACTGAAGCTTTCTTT.

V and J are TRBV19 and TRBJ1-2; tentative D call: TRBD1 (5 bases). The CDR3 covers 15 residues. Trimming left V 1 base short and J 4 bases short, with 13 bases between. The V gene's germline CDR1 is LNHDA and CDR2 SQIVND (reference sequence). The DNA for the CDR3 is TGTGCCAGTAGTATAGTTGAGGGGCTGAGCTATGGCTACACCTTC. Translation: CASSIVEGLSYGYTF. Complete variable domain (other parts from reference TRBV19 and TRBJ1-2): DGGITQSPKYLFRKEGQNVTLSCEQNLNHDAMYWYRQDPGQGLRLIYYSQIVNDFQKGDIAEGYSVSREKKESFPLTVTSAQKNPTAFYLCASSIVEGLSYGYTFGSGTRLTVV.

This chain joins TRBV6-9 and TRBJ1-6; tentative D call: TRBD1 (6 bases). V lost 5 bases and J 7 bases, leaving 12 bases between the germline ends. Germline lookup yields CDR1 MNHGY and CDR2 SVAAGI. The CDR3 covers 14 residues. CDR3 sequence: CASSVEDRNSPLHF. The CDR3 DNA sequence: TGTGCCAGCAGTGTAGAGGACAGAAATTCACCCCTCCACTTT.